One sample yielded the 14 T cell receptor beta chains listed below, sequenced in a study of cytotoxic CD8 clonotypes in ibrutinib-treated CLL. The data were produced by immunoSEQ multiplex PCR, yet TCRdb's version contains in-frame clones alone and is incomplete. The sample holds about 160,000 clones; more than 65% are singletons and the top ten take around 2%. This specimen consisted of PBMCs, obtained after 12 months of ibrutinib treatment. The receptors stem from a human donor with chronic lymphocytic leukemia.

The V gene is TRBV18, the J gene TRBJ2-7; 8 bases are shared with TRBD2. Germline CDR1 is KGHSH and CDR2 is LQKENI. The junction had 14 bases not matched to a gene; V was cut back by 3 bases and J by 1 base. This CDR3 contains 18 residues. DNA for the CDR3: TGTGCCAGCTCACCCCAGGGTGCTAGCGGGCAGGGGTCCTACGAGCAGTACTTC. This encodes CASSPQGASGQGSYEQYF.

V gene TRBV29-1 combines with J gene TRBJ1-4; D is possibly TRBD1 (6 bases). Trimming cost V 7 bases and J 8 bases, with 17 bases left between them. From germline, CDR1 is SQVTM and CDR2 ANQGSEA. The CDR3 extends over 13 amino acids. Written as DNA, the CDR3 is TGCAGCGCAACCGGGACATTTGAAGAAAAACTGTTTTTT. It translates to CSATGTFEEKLFF.

This clone has a handful of counts. The rearrangement links TRBV19 to TRBJ1-5; maybe TRBD1 (6 bases). The germline V gene has CDR1 LNHDA and CDR2 SQIVND (reference sequence). The CDR3 runs 13 residues. Trimming removed 7 bases at V and 9 bases at J, with 16 bases between. Here the CDR3 DNA reads TGTGCCAGTAACCCGGACAGCCTTACGCCCCAGCATTTT. Amino acid sequence: CASNPDSLTPQHF.

The genes are TRBV10-3 and TRBJ2-5; D is possibly TRBD1 or TRBD2 (5 bases each). Trimming removed 6 bases from V and 2 bases from J, with 10 bases in between. Germline-derived CDR1 and CDR2 are ENHRY and SYGVKD. The CDR3 loop spans 13 amino acids. The CDR3 sequence is CAIRGEPQETQYF. In nucleotides, the CDR3 is TGTGCCATCAGGGGGGAGCCTCAAGAGACCCAGTACTTC.

The chain employs TRBV7-2 and TRBJ2-5, with 8 bases aligning to TRBD2. This CDR3 region has 14 residues. J lost 3 bases, V lost 4 bases, and 4 bases had no gene match. Per the germline V gene, CDR1 is SGHTA and CDR2 is FQGNSA. The CDR3 nucleotides read TGTGCCAGCAGCTCCGGGGGGGGAAAAGAGACCCAGTACTTC. It is translated as CASSSGGGKETQYF.

DNA of the CDR3: TGTGCCAGCAGTTTATCGGGGGACAGCTATGGCTACACCTTC. This encodes CASSLSGDSYGYTF. V is TRBV27 and J is TRBJ1-2; 7 nucleotides line up with TRBD1. V lost 0 bases to trimming and J lost 4 bases; unmatched junction nucleotides: 2. Germline CDR1 is MNHEY and CDR2 is SMNVEV (reference sequence). The CDR3 sequence is 14 residues long.

The chain employs TRBV27 and TRBJ2-1; 10 bases fit TRBD2. The CDR3 runs to 17 residues. V was pared by 6 bases and J by 12 bases, with 20 bases of the junction left unmatched. Germline V gives CDR1 MNHEY, CDR2 SMNVEV (reference sequence). CDR3: CASSSRKGLAALAVQFF. The CDR3 DNA reads as TGTGCCAGCAGCAGCCGGAAAGGACTAGCGGCCTTGGCGGTGCAGTTCTTC.

This rearrangement joins TRBV11-2 to TRBJ1-2, with 8 bases that match TRBD1. With 5 bases clipped from V and 5 bases from J, the junction kept 4 bases outside the gene matches. CDR1 and CDR2 from the germline V gene are SGHAT and FQNNGV. CDR3 length equals 13 residues. The DNA for the CDR3 is TGTGCCAGCAGCGTGGGACAGGCTTATGGCTACACCTTC. This translates into CASSVGQAYGYTF.

CDR3: CASSPYSGSGNTGELFF. CDR3 coding DNA: TGTGCCAGCAGCCCGTATAGCGGGAGCGGAAACACCGGGGAGCTGTTTTTT. The V call is TRBV5-4, the J call TRBJ2-2; TRBD2 aligns across 9 bases. CDR1 and CDR2 from the germline V gene are SGHNT and YYREEE (reference sequence). Losses at the gene ends were 4 bases for V and 2 bases for J; bases not matched to a gene: 9. The CDR3 has 17 residues.

The V and J genes are TRBV19 and TRBJ2-7; 9 positions agree with TRBD1. With V trimmed by 10 bases and J by 3 bases, 4 bases remained unmatched. The CDR3 runs to 12 residues. In germline, CDR1 is LNHDA, CDR2 SQIVND (reference sequence). The CDR3 DNA sequence: TGTGCCACCTCGACAGGGGGCTACGAGCAGTACTTC. Protein product: CATSTGGYEQYF.

This clone was picked up a small number of times. The chain is built from TRBV19 and TRBJ2-5; 13 bases line up with TRBD2. This CDR3 has 17 amino acids. The J segment lost 2 bases and the V segment lost 3 bases, leaving 6 bases of the junction unmatched. Per germline, CDR1 LNHDA and CDR2 SQIVND (reference sequence). The CDR3: CASSIRTSGGTQETQYF. In DNA, the CDR3 is TGTGCCAGTAGTATTCGGACTAGCGGGGGTACTCAAGAGACCCAGTACTTC.

This rearrangement joins TRBV4-2 to TRBJ1-1; D is uncertain. CDR1 and CDR2 (germline): LGHNA, YNFKEQ. The CDR3 is made up of 13 amino acids. The V gene lost 2 bases and the J gene lost 4 bases, with 8 bases spanning the gap. In DNA form, the CDR3 reads TGTGCCAGCAGCCAAACGGCGGGCACTGAAGCTTTCTTT. This encodes CASSQTAGTEAFF.

CDR3 sequence: CASSQDQGMADTQYF. The CDR3 nucleotides read TGCGCCAGCAGCCAAGACCAGGGGATGGCAGATACGCAGTATTTT. The V call is TRBV4-3, the J call TRBJ2-3; tentative D call: TRBD1 (6 bases). Trimming took off 0 bases at V and 4 bases at J, with 11 bases between the two ends. The CDR3 has 15 residues. CDR1 and CDR2 (germline): LGHNA, YSLEER.

V usage is TRBV29-1 and J usage is TRBJ1-2; 7 nucleotides line up with TRBD1. The CDR3 is 13 residues long. J was trimmed by 6 bases and V by 4 bases; bases with no gene match: 8. CDR1 and CDR2 (germline): SQVTM, ANQGSEA. The CDR3 sequence: CSVVQGTRDGYTF. The CDR3 region has the DNA TGCAGCGTTGTACAGGGGACAAGGGATGGCTACACCTTC.